Presented here are 10 T cell receptor beta chains from one specimen sequenced in a study of neoadjuvant anti-PD-1 for oral cavity cancer. The method was immunoSEQ multiplex PCR; TCRdb's version includes in-frame clones alone and lacks a portion of them. The sample has about 14,000 clones, 55% to 80% seen once. The specimen was PBMCs, collected before nivolumab (anti-PD-1) treatment. The receptors here all came from a person between 40 and 80 years old with oral cavity squamous cell carcinoma.

The J gene is TRBJ1-2, the V gene TRBV7-2, with a tentative D call TRBD1 (6 bases). The CDR3 consists of 16 residues. V was pared by 2 bases and J by 6 bases, with 19 bases between. Germline V gives CDR1 SGHTA, CDR2 FQGNSA. This CDR3 is CASSLWGASQSDGYTF. The CDR3 DNA sequence: TGTGCCAGCAGCTTATGGGGGGCGTCACAATCGGATGGCTACACCTTC.

This clone was observed a single time. The chain is built from TRBV29-1 and TRBJ2-1; 8 bases fit TRBD1. Trimming removed 7 bases from V and 4 bases from J; junction bases left unmatched: 6. Germline V gene lookup returns CDR1 SQVTM and CDR2 ANQGSEA. CDR3 length equals 13 residues. CDR3 residues: CSGYRGSYNEQFF. The CDR3 DNA reads as TGCAGCGGGTACAGGGGGAGTTACAATGAGCAGTTCTTC.

The chain employs TRBV7-8 and TRBJ1-4; the match to TRBD1 covers 8 bases. Germline-derived CDR1 and CDR2 are SGHVS and FQNEAQ. The CDR3 has 14 residues. The J segment lost 7 bases and the V segment lost 2 bases, leaving 3 bases of the junction unmatched. The CDR3 protein is CASSLTGGSEKLFF. The DNA of the CDR3 is TGTGCCAGCAGCTTAACAGGGGGTAGTGAAAAACTGTTTTTT.

CDR3 sequence: CASSLGDNNYGYTF. The CDR3 coding sequence is TGTGCCAGCAGCTTGGGGGACAACAACTATGGCTACACCTTC. The chain joins TRBV5-6 to TRBJ1-2; possible D gene TRBD1, 6 bases. Germline CDR1 and CDR2: SGHDT and YYEEEE. Trimming stripped 0 bases from V and 2 bases from J, with 8 bases between. The CDR3 consists of 14 residues. The full variable domain, completed using reference TRBV5-6 and TRBJ1-2, is DAGVTQSPTHLIKTRGQQVTLRCSPKSGHDTVSWYQQALGQGPQFIFQYYEEEERQRGNFPDRFSGHQFPNYSSELNVNALLLGDSALYLCASSLGDNNYGYTFGSGTRLTVV.

The CDR3 nucleotides read TGTGCCAGCCTCGGGACCCTGACCTACAATGAGCAGTTCTTC. Its protein is CASLGTLTYNEQFF. V is TRBV5-6 and J is TRBJ2-1, with D tentatively TRBD1 or TRBD2 (5 bases each). The V end lost 7 bases, the J end lost 2 bases, and 13 bases lay between the germline ends. The CDR3 is made up of 14 amino acids. Per germline, CDR1 SGHDT and CDR2 YYEEEE.

This chain links TRBV5-5 with TRBJ2-3, with D perhaps TRBD1 (5 bases). V was shortened by 0 bases and J by 2 bases, with 13 bases between the two germline ends. Germline V gives CDR1 SGHKS, CDR2 YYEKEE (reference sequence). The length of the CDR3 is 16 residues. In DNA, the CDR3 is TGTGCCAGCAGCTTGGCTGCAGGGTGGGTCACAGATACGCAGTATTTT. The encoded protein is CASSLAAGWVTDTQYF.

The gene calls are TRBV5-6 and TRBJ2-7; the D gene could be TRBD1 or TRBD2 (5 bases each). The V end was cut by 2 bases, the J end by 2 bases, with 14 bases between. Germline V gives CDR1 SGHDT, CDR2 YYEEEE. The CDR3 contains 15 residues. CDR3: CASSFPGRFTYEQYF. CDR3 in DNA: TGTGCCAGCAGCTTCCCGGGACGGTTCACCTACGAGCAGTACTTC.

The chain employs TRBV19 and TRBJ1-4; a possible D gene is TRBD1 (5 bases). Trimming stripped 5 bases from V and 5 bases from J, with 15 bases between. In germline, CDR1 is LNHDA, CDR2 SQIVND (reference sequence). This CDR3 contains 15 residues. In nucleotides, the CDR3 is TGTGCCAGTAGTCCAAGGGTGGGGGTCAATGAAAAACTGTTTTTT. This codes for CASSPRVGVNEKLFF.

The chain recombines TRBV19 with TRBJ1-1, with 9 nucleotides matching TRBD1. Germline lookup yields CDR1 LNHDA and CDR2 SQIVND (reference sequence). The CDR3 is 13 amino acids. Trimming took 6 bases from V and 3 from J; bases not matched to a gene: 2. CDR3 nucleotide sequence: TGTGCCAGTAGCGACAGGGGGTACACTGAAGCTTTCTTT. This translates into CASSDRGYTEAFF.

The rearrangement joins TRBV29-1 to TRBJ2-3; D is possibly TRBD1 or TRBD2 (6 bases each). The germline V gene has CDR1 SQVTM and CDR2 ANQGSEA. CDR3 length: 14 amino acids. Trimming cost V 4 bases and J 0 bases, with 11 bases left between them. In DNA form, the CDR3 reads TGCAGCGTTGTAGGGGGGACTAGCACAGATACGCAGTATTTT. The encoded protein is CSVVGGTSTDTQYF.